This T cell receptor beta chain emerged from a study of blood T cell repertoires in COVID-19. Across the whole study: Donors in the United States, Italy and Spain gave samples during acute or convalescent COVID-19. T cells, B-cell-depleted T cells, or PBMCs supplied cDNA or gDNA.

Original methodology: Researchers report that nucleated cell counts were estimated from reference gene primer amplification. Method: immunoSEQ multiplex PCR; TCRdb's copy keeps in-frame clones and lacks some. D and trimming were read from the DNA, whereas the V and J calls and clone size are those reported in that table. The sample holds some 150,000 clones, approximately 78% seen once. CDR1 SGHTA and CDR2 FQGNSA come from the germline V gene. This CDR3 contains 15 residues. After removal of 3 bases from V and 5 bases from J, the junction contained 6 bases not matched to a gene. In regard to this clone: This specimen includes other DNA sequences encoding the same CDR3.

The chain uses TRBV7-2 and TRBJ2-5; 10 nucleotides align to TRBD2. This clonotype was sampled from a woman of 80 years or more with acute or convalescent COVID-19. The sequenced sample was peripheral blood. The CDR3 coding sequence is TGTGCCAGCAGCTTCAGCGGGGGGGCCGGGGAGACCCAGTACTTC. It codes for CASSFSGGAGETQYF.